Reported below is one T cell receptor beta chain. Its antigen is as yet unknown. Sequenced by immunoSEQ multiplex PCR; TCRdb stores in-frame clones only, minus some. The data show some 7,400 clones, with 95% to 98% seen just once and approximately 0.4% held by the top ten. The entry originates in a study of naive CD8 T cells in extremely preterm neonates. Overall study results and limits: Limitations included small sample size and variable preterm productive templates. Shared CDR3 nucleotide sequences: preterm 2.5% to 3%, term roughly 0.4%, children roughly 0.03%, adults 0.01%.

Peripheral blood came from healthy roughly 16-56 month-old surgical children and healthy nonsmoking adults. Germline lookup yields CDR1 MNHEY and CDR2 SMNVEV (reference sequence). J lost 0 bases, V lost 8 bases, and 7 bases had no gene match. The CDR3 totals 14 residues. This chain uses TRBV27 with TRBJ2-7, with 7 bases aligning to TRBD1. The sequencing input was naive CD8+ T cells from blood. This TCR was sampled from a human donor in good health. CDR3 protein: CASWGQQSSYEQYF. For the CDR3, the DNA is TGTGCCAGCTGGGGACAGCAGAGCTCCTACGAGCAGTACTTC.